The entry below gives a single T cell receptor beta chain sequence along with its context. The data belong to a study of T cells in tuberculosis. Looking at the study overall: Sequenced TCRs come from CD1B-GMM tetramer-binding T cells.

Cells were sorted from thawed PBMC rested overnight and stained with GMM-loaded CD1B tetramer, viability dye and anti-CD3. CD1B tetramers were loaded with Rhodococcus equi-derived C32 glucose monomycolate. Tetramer-negative cells, around 110,000 per donor, were also sorted. TCR-alpha and TCR-beta chains were sequenced unpaired. This table comes from immunoSEQ multiplex PCR, and its TCRdb copy is limited to in-frame clones, with some not included. The repertoire holds 55,000 to 60,000 clones, with around 90% as singletons. This CDR3 comprises 15 residues. The V gene's germline CDR1 is SGHNT and CDR2 YENEEA. V was clipped by 0 bases and J by 4 bases, with 10 bases between them.

The clonotype comes from an adult woman with latent tuberculosis. Sequencing was done on a sample of CD1b-GMM tetramer-negative cells sorted from PBMCs. The rearrangement joins TRBV11-3 to TRBJ2-1; a weak D match, TRBD2 (5 bases). CDR3 sequence (DNA): TGTGCCAGCAGCTTAGAAGCGGCACCATACAATGAGCAGTTCTTC. Translating it yields CASSLEAAPYNEQFF.